This entry describes one TCR beta chain. The record originates from a study of shared clonotypes between healthy human individuals. Here immunoSEQ multiplex PCR was the method, and the copy in TCRdb shows in-frame clones only, minus some. The data contain 400,000 to 500,000 clones, about 82% of them singletons. CDR1 SGHTA and CDR2 FQGTGA come from the germline V gene. J was trimmed by 6 bases and V by 6 bases; bases with no gene match: 6. CDR3 length equals 13 residues. Material: PBMCs. The chain joins TRBV7-3 to TRBJ1-1; 8 bases fit TRBD1. This TCR derives from a woman aged 40 to 50 in good health. Some clones in this sample may be carry-over from other donors' samples. CDR3 DNA sequence: TGTGCCAGCAGTCCGACAGGGGATTCTGAAGCTTTCTTT. Translation gives CASSPTGDSEAFF.